This T cell receptor beta chain was documented in a study of T-cell reconstitution after alpha-beta-depleted transplantation in children. The CDR3 runs to 11 residues. Germline lookup yields CDR1 SQVTM and CDR2 ANQGSEA. Trimming stripped 5 bases from V and 8 bases from J, with 12 bases between. There are a few counts of this clonotype. As it was prepared, the TCRbeta library received unique molecular identifiers. Via MiXCR, TCRdb re-called the PCR reads, giving one row per CDR3 protein. Found here are hundreds of thousands of distinct CDR3 sequences, about 11% of them singletons; the top ten hold roughly 3.9%.

Sequenced material: PBMCs from the stem cell graft donor, taken from the stem cell graft. This TCR was sampled from a human donor who donated a stem cell graft to a child with acute myeloid leukemia. The rearrangement links TRBV29-1 to TRBJ1-2; D gene ambiguous. The CDR3, as DNA: TGCAGCGTTCCGGTCGGGCCCGGCTACACCTTC. This gives the protein CSVPVGPGYTF.